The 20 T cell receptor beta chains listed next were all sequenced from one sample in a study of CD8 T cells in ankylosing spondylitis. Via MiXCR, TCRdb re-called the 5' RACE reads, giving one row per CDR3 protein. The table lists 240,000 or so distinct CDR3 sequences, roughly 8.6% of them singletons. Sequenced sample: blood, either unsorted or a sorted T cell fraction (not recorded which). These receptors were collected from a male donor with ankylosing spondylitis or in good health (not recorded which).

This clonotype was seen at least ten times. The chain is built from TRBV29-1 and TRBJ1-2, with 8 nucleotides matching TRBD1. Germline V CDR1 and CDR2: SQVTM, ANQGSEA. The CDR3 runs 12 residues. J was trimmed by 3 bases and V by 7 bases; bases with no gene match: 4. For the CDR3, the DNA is TGCAGCGCATTACAGGGGGACTATGGCTACACCTTC. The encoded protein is CSALQGDYGYTF.

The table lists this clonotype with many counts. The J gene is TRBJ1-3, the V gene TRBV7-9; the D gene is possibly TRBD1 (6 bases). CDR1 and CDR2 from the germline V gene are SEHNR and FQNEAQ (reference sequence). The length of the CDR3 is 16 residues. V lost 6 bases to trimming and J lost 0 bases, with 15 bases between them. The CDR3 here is CASRQGQPISGNTIYF. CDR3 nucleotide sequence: TGTGCCAGCAGGCAGGGGCAACCTATCTCTGGAAACACCATATATTTT.

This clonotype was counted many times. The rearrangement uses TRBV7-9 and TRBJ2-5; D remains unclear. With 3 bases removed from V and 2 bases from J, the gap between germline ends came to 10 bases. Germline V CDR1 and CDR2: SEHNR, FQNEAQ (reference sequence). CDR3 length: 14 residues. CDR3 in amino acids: CASSFYGNQETQYF. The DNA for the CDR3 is TGTGCCAGCAGCTTCTACGGAAATCAAGAGACCCAGTACTTC.

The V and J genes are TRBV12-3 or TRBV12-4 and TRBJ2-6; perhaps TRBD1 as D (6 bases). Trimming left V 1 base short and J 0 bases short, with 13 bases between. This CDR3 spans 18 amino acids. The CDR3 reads CASSLDLTGSSGANVLTF. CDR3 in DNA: TGTGCCAGCAGTTTAGACCTTACAGGGAGCTCTGGGGCCAACGTCCTGACTTTC.

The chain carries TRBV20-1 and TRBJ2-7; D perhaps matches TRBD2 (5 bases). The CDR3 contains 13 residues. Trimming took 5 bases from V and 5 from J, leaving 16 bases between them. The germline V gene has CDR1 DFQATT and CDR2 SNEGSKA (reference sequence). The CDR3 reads CSASGRALDEQYF. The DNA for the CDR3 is TGCAGTGCTTCCGGGCGGGCCCTAGACGAGCAGTACTTC.

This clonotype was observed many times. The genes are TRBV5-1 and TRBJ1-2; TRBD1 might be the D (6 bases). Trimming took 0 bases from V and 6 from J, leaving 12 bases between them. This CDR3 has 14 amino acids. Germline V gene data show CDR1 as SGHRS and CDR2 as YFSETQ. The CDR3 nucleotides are TGCGCCAGCAGCTTGGCAGGGGCGCTGGATGGCTACACCTTC. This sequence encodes CASSLAGALDGYTF.

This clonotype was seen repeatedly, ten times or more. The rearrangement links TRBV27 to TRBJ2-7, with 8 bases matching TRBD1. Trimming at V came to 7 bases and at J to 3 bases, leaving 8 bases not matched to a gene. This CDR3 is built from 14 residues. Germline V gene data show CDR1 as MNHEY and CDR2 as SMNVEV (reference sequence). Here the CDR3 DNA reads TGTGCCAGCAACAGAATCGGGACAGGCTACGAGCAGTACTTC. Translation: CASNRIGTGYEQYF.

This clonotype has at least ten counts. The DNA of the CDR3 is TGTGCCACCAGCAGATCTGTAAAGGGAGAGACCCAGTACTTC. Its translation is CATSRSVKGETQYF. V and J are TRBV15 and TRBJ2-5; no clear D. This CDR3 region has 14 residues. V was pared by 2 bases and J by 4 bases, with 11 bases between. The germline gives CDR1 LNHNV, CDR2 YYDKDF (reference sequence).

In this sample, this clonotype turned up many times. As DNA, the CDR3 is TGTGCCAGCAGTTACGACCAGGGACAGGGAAGTGGCAATGAGCAGTTCTTC. Translation gives CASSYDQGQGSGNEQFF. This rearrangement joins TRBV6-2 or TRBV6-3 to TRBJ2-1; 9 bases align to TRBD1. The CDR3 runs 17 residues. The germline V gene encodes CDR1 MNHEY and CDR2 SVGEGT. V shed 2 bases and J 6 bases; nucleotides not matched to a gene: 11.

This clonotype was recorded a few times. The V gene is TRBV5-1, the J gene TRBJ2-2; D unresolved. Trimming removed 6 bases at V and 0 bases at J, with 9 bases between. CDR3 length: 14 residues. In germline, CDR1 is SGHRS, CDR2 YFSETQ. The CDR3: CASTTGPNTGELFF. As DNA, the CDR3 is TGCGCCAGCACCACGGGTCCGAACACCGGGGAGCTGTTTTTT.

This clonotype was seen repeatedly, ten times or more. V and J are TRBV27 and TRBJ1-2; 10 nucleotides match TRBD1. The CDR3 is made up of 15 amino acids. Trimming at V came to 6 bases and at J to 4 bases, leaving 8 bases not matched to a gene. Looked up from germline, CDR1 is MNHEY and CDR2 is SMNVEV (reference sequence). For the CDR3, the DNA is TGTGCCAGCAGACGCGGACAGGGGGTGCCCTATGGCTACACCTTC. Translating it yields CASRRGQGVPYGYTF.

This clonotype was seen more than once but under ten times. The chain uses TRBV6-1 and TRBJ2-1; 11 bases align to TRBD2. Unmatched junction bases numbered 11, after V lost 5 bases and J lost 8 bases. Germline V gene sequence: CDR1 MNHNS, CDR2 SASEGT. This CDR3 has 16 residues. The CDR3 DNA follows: TGTGCCAGCAGTCTCGGGACTAGCGGATCGTTGGATGAGCAGTTCTTC. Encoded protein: CASSLGTSGSLDEQFF.

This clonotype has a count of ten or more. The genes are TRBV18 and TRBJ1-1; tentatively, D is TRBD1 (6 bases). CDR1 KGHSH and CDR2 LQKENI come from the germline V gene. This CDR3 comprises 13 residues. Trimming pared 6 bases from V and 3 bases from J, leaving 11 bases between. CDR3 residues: CASSRDTYTEAFF. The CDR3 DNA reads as TGTGCCAGCTCCCGGGACACCTACACTGAAGCTTTCTTT.

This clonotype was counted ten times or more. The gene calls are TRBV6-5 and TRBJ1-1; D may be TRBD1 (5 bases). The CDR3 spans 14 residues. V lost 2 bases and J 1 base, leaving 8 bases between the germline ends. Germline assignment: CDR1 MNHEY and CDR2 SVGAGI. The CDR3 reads CASSYGAANTEAFF. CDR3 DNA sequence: TGTGCCAGCAGTTACGGGGCCGCGAACACTGAAGCTTTCTTT.

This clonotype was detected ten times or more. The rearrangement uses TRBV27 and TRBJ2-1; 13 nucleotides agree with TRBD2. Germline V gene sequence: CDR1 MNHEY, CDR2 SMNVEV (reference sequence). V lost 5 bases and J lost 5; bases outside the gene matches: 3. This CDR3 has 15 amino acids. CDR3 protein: CASSPGLAGNNEQFF. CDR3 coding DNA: TGTGCCAGCAGTCCGGGACTAGCGGGAAACAATGAGCAGTTCTTC.

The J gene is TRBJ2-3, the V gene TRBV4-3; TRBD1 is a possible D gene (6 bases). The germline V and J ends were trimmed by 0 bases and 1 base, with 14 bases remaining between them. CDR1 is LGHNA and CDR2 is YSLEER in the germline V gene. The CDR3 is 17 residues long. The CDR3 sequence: CASSQDRYRAGTDTQYF. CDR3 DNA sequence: TGCGCCAGCAGCCAAGATCGGTACAGGGCCGGCACAGATACGCAGTATTTT.

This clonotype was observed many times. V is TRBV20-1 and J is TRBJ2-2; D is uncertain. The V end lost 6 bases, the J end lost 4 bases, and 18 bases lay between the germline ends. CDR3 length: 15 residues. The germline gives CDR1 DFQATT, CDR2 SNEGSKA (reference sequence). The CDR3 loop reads CSATEWVRGTGELFF. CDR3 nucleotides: TGCAGTGCCACCGAGTGGGTGCGCGGCACCGGGGAGCTGTTTTTT.

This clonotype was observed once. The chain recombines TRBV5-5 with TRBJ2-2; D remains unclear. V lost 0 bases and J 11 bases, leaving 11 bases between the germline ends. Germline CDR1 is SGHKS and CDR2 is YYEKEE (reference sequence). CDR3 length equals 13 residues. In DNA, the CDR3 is TGTGCCAGCAGCTTGGGGGCCAACCCCGAGCTGTTTTTT. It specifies CASSLGANPELFF. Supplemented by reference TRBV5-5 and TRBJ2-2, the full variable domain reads DAGVTQSPTHLIKTRGQQVTLRCSPISGHKSVSWYQQVLGQGPQFIFQYYEKEERGRGNFPDRFSARQFPNYSSELNVNALLLGDSALYLCASSLGANPELFFGEGSRLTVL.

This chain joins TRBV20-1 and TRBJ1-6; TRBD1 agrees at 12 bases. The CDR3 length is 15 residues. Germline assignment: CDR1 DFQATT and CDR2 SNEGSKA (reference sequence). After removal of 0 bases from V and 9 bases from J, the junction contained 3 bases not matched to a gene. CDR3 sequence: CSAREPGQGASPLHF. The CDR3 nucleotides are TGCAGTGCTAGAGAACCGGGACAGGGGGCTTCACCCCTCCACTTT.

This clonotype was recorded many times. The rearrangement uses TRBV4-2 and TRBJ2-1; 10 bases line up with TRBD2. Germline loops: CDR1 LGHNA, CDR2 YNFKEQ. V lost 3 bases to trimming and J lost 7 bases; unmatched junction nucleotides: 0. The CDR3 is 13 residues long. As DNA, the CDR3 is TGTGCCAGCAGCCAGGGACTAGCGAATGAGCAGTTCTTC. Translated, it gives CASSQGLANEQFF.